Reported below is one TCR beta chain. Its specificity is unknown. The V end lost 5 bases, the J end lost 8 bases, and 15 bases lay between the germline ends. CDR3 length: 14 residues. Per the germline V gene, CDR1 is SEHNR and CDR2 is FQNEAQ (reference sequence). Treatment meaning: around 19 received Ad26.COV2.S at low or high dose, single or two shots; 5 received placebo; per-sample allocation not given. Each sample was drawn 63 days after the first injection (of vaccine or placebo). It was an adult aged 18-55 years in Boston who was the donor. Immunization relied on an Ad26 vector, which expressed Wuhan-strain SARS-CoV-2 spike. The repertoire was sequenced with immunoSEQ multiplex PCR; TCRdb's copy has only in-frame clones and lacks some. The table includes around 450,000 clones, about nine tenths detected once. The data originate from a study of Ad26.COV2.S vaccination and SARS-CoV-2 variants. About the research overall: The vaccine Ad26.COV2.S was put into the muscle once, or twice with 56 days between.

Study observations and caveats: Similar non-spike TCR breadth was observed in recipients of vaccine and of placebo.

The chain links TRBV7-9 to TRBJ1-4; D perhaps matches TRBD1 (5 bases). The clonotype originates from a person aged 18-65 years who received the Ad26.COV2.S COVID-19 vaccine or a placebo. The material was peripheral blood, obtained in a trial of Ad26.COV2.S vaccine versus placebo. The CDR3 sequence is CASSPLRGPEKLFF. In DNA form, the CDR3 reads TGTGCCAGCAGCCCGCTAAGGGGACCCGAAAAACTGTTTTTT.